Listed here are 20 T cell receptor beta chains from one sample, sequenced in a study of metastatic and nonmetastatic thyroid tumors. All patients reached thyroid surgery having received no treatment beforehand. TCRdb re-clonotyped the PCR reads via MiXCR. This sample has about 25,000 clones, with 20% to 25% found just once. The sample comprised blood. The receptor source for this set is a male donor with papillary thyroid cancer or a benign thyroid nodule (not recorded which). Some clones in this sample may be carry-over from other donors' samples.

At least ten counts were recorded for this clone. The J gene is TRBJ2-2, the V gene TRBV7-3; D call uncertain. The V and J ends lost 1 base and 3 bases respectively, with 12 bases between them. CDR3 size: 16 residues. Germline V gene sequence: CDR1 SGHTA, CDR2 FQGTGA. CDR3: CASSLRAALDTGELFF. In nucleotides, the CDR3 is TGTGCCAGCAGCTTAAGGGCAGCGTTGGACACCGGGGAGCTGTTTTTT.

This clone was observed at least ten times. The rearrangement uses TRBV18 and TRBJ1-5; TRBD1 matches at 8 bases. Germline lookup yields CDR1 KGHSH and CDR2 LQKENI. Trimming at V came to 5 bases and at J to 4 bases, leaving 7 bases not matched to a gene. This CDR3 contains 15 residues. CDR3 in DNA: TGTGCCAGCTCAACTTCCGGGACAGGTAATCAGCCCCAGCATTTT. This sequence encodes CASSTSGTGNQPQHF.

This clone has at least ten counts. The CDR3 reads CATSRDAGQEYGYTF. The CDR3 DNA follows: TGTGCCACCAGCAGAGATGCCGGACAGGAGTATGGCTACACCTTC. J is TRBJ1-2 and V is TRBV15; 7 bases align to TRBD1. V gave up 0 bases and J gave up 5 bases; unmatched junction bases: 6. The CDR3 is made up of 15 amino acids. The germline V gene has CDR1 LNHNV and CDR2 YYDKDF (reference sequence).

This clone was counted at least ten times. The genes are TRBV9 and TRBJ2-1; TRBD2 aligns across 8 bases. This CDR3 spans 14 amino acids. Germline CDR1 is SGDLS and CDR2 is YYNGEE. Trimming took 10 bases from V and 9 from J; bases not matched to a gene: 15. The CDR3 protein is CASTGPGGRGEQFF. In DNA form, the CDR3 reads TGTGCCTCTACCGGCCCGGGGGGGCGGGGTGAGCAGTTCTTC.

This clone was counted ten times or more. V and J are TRBV10-3 and TRBJ2-3; weak D call: TRBD2 (6 bases). The V gene's germline CDR1 is ENHRY and CDR2 SYGVKD. Trimming cost V 4 bases and J 3 bases, with 14 bases left between them. CDR3 size: 15 residues. The CDR3 loop reads CAISAAGAGTDTQYF. CDR3 coding DNA: TGTGCCATCAGTGCCGCTGGGGCGGGGACAGATACGCAGTATTTT.

The sample holds a few counts of this clone. A much more abundant neighbour one base away suggests this may be a read error. At the DNA level, this CDR3 is encoded by other sequences in the same sample as well. The chain couples TRBV12-5 to TRBJ1-5, with 11 bases matching TRBD1. J lost 6 bases, V lost 1 base, and 8 bases had no gene match. The CDR3 sequence is 17 residues long. Germline lookup yields CDR1 LGHNT and CDR2 FRNRAP. This CDR3 reads CASGLELLGTGGQPQHF. In DNA, the CDR3 is TGTGCTAGTGGTTTGGAGTTGTTAGGGACAGGGGGTCAGCCCCAGCATTTT. The full variable domain, completed using reference TRBV12-5 and TRBJ1-5, is DARVTQTPRHKVTEMGQEVTMRCQPILGHNTVFWYRQTMMQGLELLAYFRNRAPLDDSGMPKDRFSAEMPDATLATLKIQPSEPRDSAVYFCASGLELLGTGGQPQHFGDGTRLSIL.

This clone was counted ten times or more. The chain employs TRBV20-1 and TRBJ1-3, with D perhaps matching TRBD1 (5 bases). The CDR3 sequence is 13 residues long. The V gene's germline CDR1 is DFQATT and CDR2 SNEGSKA (reference sequence). V lost 4 bases to trimming and J lost 3 bases, with 10 bases between them. The CDR3: CSATDSNGNTIYF. CDR3 nucleotides: TGCAGTGCTACCGACAGTAATGGAAACACCATATATTTT.

This chain uses TRBV20-1 with TRBJ2-1, with no clear D. The V gene lost 5 bases and the J gene lost 15 bases, with 23 bases spanning the gap. Germline values: CDR1 DFQATT, CDR2 SNEGSKA (reference sequence). The CDR3 runs to 13 residues. CDR3 DNA: TGCAGTGCTCGCGGTGCCTCCGACAATGACCCGTTCTTC. This codes for CSARGASDNDPFF.

This clone was picked up many times. This chain connects TRBV12-5 to TRBJ1-2; TRBD1 aligns across 8 bases. With 1 base clipped from V and 4 bases from J, the junction kept 5 bases outside the gene matches. The CDR3 length is 15 residues. Germline V gene sequence: CDR1 LGHNT, CDR2 FRNRAP. CDR3 bases: TGTGCTAGTGGTTTGGGCGGGACAGGTGCCTATGGCTACACCTTC. As protein: CASGLGGTGAYGYTF. The variable domain in full, completed from reference TRBV12-5 and TRBJ1-2, reads DARVTQTPRHKVTEMGQEVTMRCQPILGHNTVFWYRQTMMQGLELLAYFRNRAPLDDSGMPKDRFSAEMPDATLATLKIQPSEPRDSAVYFCASGLGGTGAYGYTFGSGTRLTVV.

The chain carries TRBV20-1 and TRBJ2-2, with a tentative D call TRBD2 (5 bases). CDR1 is DFQATT and CDR2 is SNEGSKA in the germline V gene (reference sequence). CDR3 length: 16 amino acids. The V gene lost 3 bases and the J gene lost 4 bases, with 18 bases spanning the gap. The chain's CDR3 is CSARDLSSVGTGELFF. As DNA, the CDR3 is TGCAGTGCTAGGGACTTGAGTTCTGTGGGCACCGGGGAGCTGTTTTTT.

This clone came up many times. J is TRBJ2-3 and V is TRBV5-1, with 8 positions matching TRBD2. J gave up 1 base and V 2 bases, and 6 bases lay outside the gene matches. CDR1 and CDR2 (germline): SGHRS, YFSETQ. The CDR3 spans 16 residues. The DNA for the CDR3 is TGCGCCAGCAGCTTTCTAGCGGGTGATGGCACAGATACGCAGTATTTT. Protein sequence: CASSFLAGDGTDTQYF.

This clone has a count of ten or more. This chain joins TRBV27 and TRBJ2-7, with 7 bases matching TRBD1. The CDR3 covers 14 residues. CDR1 MNHEY and CDR2 SMNVEV come from the germline V gene (reference sequence). V lost 3 bases to trimming and J lost 6 bases; unmatched junction nucleotides: 8. CDR3 sequence (DNA): TGTGCCAGCAGTTTTGCAGGGGGAAATACCGAGCAGTACTTC. It specifies CASSFAGGNTEQYF.

This clone has a handful of counts. The conserved final phenylalanine or tryptophan is absent from the CDR3, which likely points to a read error. The gene calls are TRBV5-1 and TRBJ2-3; D remains ambiguous. Germline V gene data show CDR1 as SGHRS and CDR2 as YFSETQ. V dropped 2 bases and J dropped 2 bases, with 12 bases sitting between them. This CDR3 has 15 amino acids. The CDR3 loop is CASSLTPDVTDTQYY. CDR3 nucleotide sequence: TGCGCCAGCAGCTTAACGCCAGATGTCACAGATACGCAGTATTAT.

This clone was found many times. For the CDR3, the DNA is TGTGCCAGCAGCCCAGGGACTAGCGGTAACACAGATACGCAGTATTTT. It encodes CASSPGTSGNTDTQYF. The rearrangement joins TRBV7-8 to TRBJ2-3; 11 bases agree with TRBD2. Germline V gene lookup returns CDR1 SGHVS and CDR2 FQNEAQ. J lost 2 bases, V lost 5 bases, and 6 bases had no gene match. The CDR3 covers 16 residues.

This clone was seen a few times. The V call is TRBV6-5, the J call TRBJ2-3; 7 positions match TRBD2. Germline CDR1 and CDR2: MNHEY and SVGAGI. The CDR3 sequence is 15 residues long. V lost 0 bases, J lost 3 bases, and 3 bases stayed unmatched. For the CDR3, the DNA is TGTGCCAGCAGTTACTCTCTAGCGGTAACAGATACGCAGTATTTT. Translating gives CASSYSLAVTDTQYF.

This clone was recorded many times. A much larger clone is a single base away; this may be a read error. V usage is TRBV6-5 and J usage is TRBJ1-1, with no clear D. Trimming pared 0 bases from V and 6 bases from J, leaving 8 bases between. Germline V CDR1 and CDR2: MNHEY, SVGAGI. The CDR3 length is 13 residues. CDR3 coding DNA: TGTGCCAGCAGTTACTCGATGCAGGCTGAAGCTTTCTTT. Amino acid sequence: CASSYSMQAEAFF.

This clone has ten or more counts. The chain carries TRBV6-1 and TRBJ2-7; 7 nucleotides align to TRBD1. V trimming: 5 bases; J trimming: 0 bases; junction bases outside the gene matches: 4. The CDR3 length is 14 residues. Germline-derived CDR1 and CDR2 are MNHNS and SASEGT. The CDR3 DNA reads as TGTGCCAGCAGTACGGACAGGAGCTCCTACGAGCAGTACTTC. Translated, it gives CASSTDRSSYEQYF.

This clone was seen a few times. V and J are TRBV28 and TRBJ1-1; no definite D call. The V gene lost 8 bases and the J gene lost 4 bases, with 17 bases spanning the gap. The germline gives CDR1 MDHEN, CDR2 SYDVKM. The CDR3 totals 14 residues. The CDR3 sequence: CASSPKQPFTEAFF. The CDR3 bases are TGTGCCAGCTCACCAAAACAACCCTTCACTGAAGCTTTCTTT.

This clone came up many times. The chain employs TRBV12-3 or TRBV12-4 and TRBJ2-2; weak D call: TRBD2 (6 bases). The CDR3 covers 16 residues. Trimming took off 7 bases at V and 0 bases at J, with 15 bases between the two ends. The CDR3 DNA follows: TGTGCCAGCACCCCCCAAGAGCGGGCGAACACCGGGGAGCTGTTTTTT. This translates into CASTPQERANTGELFF.

This clone occurred many times. The chain uses TRBV6-1 and TRBJ1-2, with D maybe TRBD1 (5 bases). V was pared by 5 bases and J by 7 bases, with 11 bases between. Germline CDR1 reads MNHNS; CDR2 reads SASEGT. This CDR3 comprises 12 residues. The CDR3 sequence: CASSQGSFGYTF. CDR3 coding DNA: TGTGCCAGCAGTCAGGGTTCGTTTGGCTACACCTTC.